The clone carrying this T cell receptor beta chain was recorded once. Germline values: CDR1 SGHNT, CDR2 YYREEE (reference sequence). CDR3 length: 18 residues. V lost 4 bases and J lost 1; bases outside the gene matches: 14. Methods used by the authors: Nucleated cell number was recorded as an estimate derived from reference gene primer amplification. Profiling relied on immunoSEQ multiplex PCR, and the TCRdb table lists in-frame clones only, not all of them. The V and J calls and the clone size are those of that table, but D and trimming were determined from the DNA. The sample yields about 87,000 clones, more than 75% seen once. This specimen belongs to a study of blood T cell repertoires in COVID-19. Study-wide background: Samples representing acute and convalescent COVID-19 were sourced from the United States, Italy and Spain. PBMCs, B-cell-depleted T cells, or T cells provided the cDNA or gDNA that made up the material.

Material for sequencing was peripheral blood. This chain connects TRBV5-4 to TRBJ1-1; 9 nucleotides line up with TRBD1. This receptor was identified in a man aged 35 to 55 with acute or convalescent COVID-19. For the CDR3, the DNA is TGTGCCAGCAGCATGGACGGACAGGGGCTTAAGGGGAACACTGAAGCTTTCTTT. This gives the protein CASSMDGQGLKGNTEAFF.